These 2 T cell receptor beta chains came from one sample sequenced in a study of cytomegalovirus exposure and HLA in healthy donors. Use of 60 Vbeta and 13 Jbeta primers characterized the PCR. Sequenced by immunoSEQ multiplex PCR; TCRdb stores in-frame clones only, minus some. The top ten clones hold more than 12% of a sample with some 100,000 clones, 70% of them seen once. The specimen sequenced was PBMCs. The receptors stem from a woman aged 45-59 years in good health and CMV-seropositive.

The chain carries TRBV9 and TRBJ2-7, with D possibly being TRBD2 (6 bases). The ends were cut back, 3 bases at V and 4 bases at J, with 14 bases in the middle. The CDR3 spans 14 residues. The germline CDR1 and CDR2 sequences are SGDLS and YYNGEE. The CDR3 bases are TGTGCCAGCAGCGGCCCGGCGGGGCAGTACGAGCAGTACTTC. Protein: CASSGPAGQYEQYF.

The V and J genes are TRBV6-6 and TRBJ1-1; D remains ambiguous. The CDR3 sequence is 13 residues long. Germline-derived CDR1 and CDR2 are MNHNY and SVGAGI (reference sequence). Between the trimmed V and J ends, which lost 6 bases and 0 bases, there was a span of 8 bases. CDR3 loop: CASRQNMNTEAFF. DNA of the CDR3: TGTGCCAGCAGACAGAACATGAACACTGAAGCTTTCTTT.